One sample yielded the 5 T cell receptor beta chains listed below, sequenced in a study of blood T cells in healthy people across ages. The use of a sample-barcoded 5' primer and a J-beta primer mix characterized a second PCR of 7 to 11 cycles. TCRdb recomputed calls from the 5' RACE reads with MiXCR, one row per CDR3 protein. The repertoire consists of hundreds of thousands of distinct CDR3 sequences, with around 41% occurring once and the leading ten covering approximately 31%. Sequencing was done on a sample of blood. The receptors were gathered from a man of 80 years or more in good health.

The chain couples TRBV7-8 to TRBJ1-5, with a possible D match to TRBD1 (6 bases). The CDR3 has 14 residues. Germline V gives CDR1 SGHVS, CDR2 FQNEAQ. Between the trimmed V and J ends, which lost 4 bases and 7 bases, there was a span of 14 bases. The DNA of the CDR3 is TGTGCCAGCAGCTCTCGATCGGGGGCGCAGCCCCAGCATTTT. Amino acid sequence: CASSSRSGAQPQHF.

The rearrangement uses TRBV12-3 or TRBV12-4 and TRBJ1-1; D is perhaps TRBD1 (5 bases). This CDR3 contains 14 residues. The V end lost 3 bases, the J end lost 0 bases, and 8 bases lay between the germline ends. The CDR3 DNA is TGTGCCAGCAGTTTGACAGCAATGAACACTGAAGCTTTCTTT. Its protein product is CASSLTAMNTEAFF.

This chain links TRBV2 with TRBJ2-1; D is unresolved. The CDR3 extends over 14 amino acids. Germline CDR1 and CDR2: SNHLY and FYNNEI. Trimming shortened V by 1 base and J by 6 bases, and 10 bases separated the two germline ends. The CDR3 reads CASSEGSNTNEQFF. In DNA, the CDR3 is TGTGCCAGCAGTGAAGGGAGCAATACCAATGAGCAGTTCTTC.

This clonotype was found a few times. This rearrangement joins TRBV3-1 to TRBJ1-2; unclear D gene. The germline gives CDR1 LGHDT, CDR2 YNNKEL (reference sequence). The CDR3 is 14 residues long. Between the trimmed V and J ends, which lost 2 bases and 0 bases, there was a span of 7 bases. CDR3 coding DNA: TGTGCCAGCAGCCAACTAGAATCTAACTATGGCTACACCTTC. Translated: CASSQLESNYGYTF.

This clonotype was picked up a small number of times. The CDR3 spells CASSQVRAGGPADTQYF. The CDR3 DNA follows: TGTGCCAGCAGCCAAGTTCGGGCGGGAGGGCCCGCAGATACGCAGTATTTT. The chain is built from TRBV4-2 and TRBJ2-3; 9 bases line up with TRBD2. V shed 1 base, J shed 4 bases, and the junction held 9 bases outside the gene matches. This CDR3 comprises 17 residues. Germline V CDR1 and CDR2: LGHNA, YNFKEQ.